This T cell receptor beta chain was identified during a study of shared clonotypes between healthy human individuals. Study-wide context: Every donor yielded three CD4 naive, three CD4 memory, two CD8 naive and one CD8 memory plate. Findings of the study overall: Naive subsets generally exceeded memory subsets in estimated richness.

Trimming stripped 0 bases from V and 10 bases from J, with 17 bases between. The germline V gene encodes CDR1 SGHNT and CDR2 YYREEE (reference sequence). The CDR3 spans 15 residues. The count of this clone is one. Its antigen remains unidentified. The DNA input per sorted-subset replicate PCR was 200 to 250 ng, corresponding to some 30,000 T cell genomes. The protocol was immunoSEQ multiplex PCR, while the TCRdb copy is restricted to in-frame clones and leaves out a portion. The sample lists about 330,000 clones; about 74% were seen once. This rearrangement joins TRBV5-4 to TRBJ1-3, with a possible D match to TRBD1 (6 bases). This sequence originates from a young man in good health. The sample was memory CD4+ T cells sorted from blood. Sample subset: CD45RA-negative fraction. This CDR3 is CASSLAGGSPGTIYF. In DNA form, the CDR3 reads TGTGCCAGCAGCTTGGCCGGGGGCAGCCCCGGGACCATATATTTT.